One and the same sample provided the 11 T cell receptor beta chains below, sequenced in a study of post-analysis software for immune sequencing data. Overall study findings and caveats: Patients used roughly five TRBV segments, including TRBV5-6, TRBV5-1 and TRBV20-1, more often than controls.

No antigen has been assigned to these receptors. Unique molecular identifiers tagged the TCR beta cDNA libraries. TCRdb itself ran the PCR reads through MiXCR, one entry per CDR3 protein. The sample lists approximately 660,000 distinct CDR3 sequences; around 60% were seen once. The sequencing sample was made of blood. These receptors all come from a girl aged 2-10 years with multiple sclerosis.

The chain couples TRBV6-1 to TRBJ2-1; TRBD2 aligns across 14 bases. The CDR3 totals 17 residues. The junction had 6 bases not matched to a gene; V was cut back by 6 bases and J by 2 bases. The germline gives CDR1 MNHNS, CDR2 SASEGT. The CDR3 sequence: CASRGLAGALTYNEQFF. CDR3 sequence (DNA): TGTGCCAGCAGGGGACTAGCGGGGGCCCTTACCTACAATGAGCAGTTCTTC.

In this sample, this clonotype turned up a few times. V gene TRBV6-5 combines with J gene TRBJ2-5, with D possibly matching TRBD2 (5 bases). This CDR3 has 14 amino acids. Trimming took off 1 base at V and 5 bases at J, with 11 bases between the two ends. Germline V CDR1 and CDR2: MNHEY, SVGAGI. The CDR3 is CASSYWSAGETQYF. DNA of the CDR3: TGTGCCAGCAGTTACTGGTCTGCGGGTGAGACCCAGTACTTC.

The chain combines TRBV5-1 with TRBJ2-3; 8 nucleotides match TRBD2. CDR1 SGHRS and CDR2 YFSETQ come from the germline V gene. This CDR3 has 17 amino acids. Trimming cost V 0 bases and J 5 bases; bases outside gene matches: 11. The DNA of the CDR3 is TGCGCCAGCAGCTTGGCTAGCAGCGGGAGTGTTGGAGATACGCAGTATTTT. This encodes CASSLASSGSVGDTQYF. The full variable domain, completed using reference TRBV5-1 and TRBJ2-3, is KAGVTQTPRYLIKTRGQQVTLSCSPISGHRSVSWYQQTPGQGLQFLFEYFSETQRNKGNFPGRFSGRQFSNSRSEMNVSTLELGDSALYLCASSLASSGSVGDTQYFGPGTRLTVL.

This sequence joins TRBV25-1 and TRBJ2-4; 9 bases fit TRBD1. The CDR3 runs to 16 residues. Germline assignment: CDR1 MGHDK and CDR2 SYGVNS. The J segment lost 0 bases and the V segment lost 4 bases, leaving 4 bases of the junction unmatched. In nucleotides, the CDR3 is TGTGCCAGCAGTGGGGGACAGGGAATAGCCAAAAACATTCAGTACTTC. Protein: CASSGGQGIAKNIQYF.

This chain connects TRBV29-1 to TRBJ1-2, with D possibly matching TRBD1 (5 bases). V was clipped by 1 base and J by 4 bases, with 7 bases between them. The CDR3 is made up of 12 amino acids. Per the germline V gene, CDR1 is SQVTM and CDR2 is ANQGSEA. CDR3 sequence reads: CSVEGGTYGYTF. CDR3 sequence (DNA): TGCAGCGTTGAAGGCGGGACCTATGGCTACACCTTC. The full variable domain, rest sourced from reference TRBV29-1 and TRBJ1-2, is SAVISQKPSRDICQRGTSLTIQCQVDSQVTMMFWYRQQPGQSLTLIATANQGSEATYESGFVIDKFPISRPNLTFSTLTVSNMSPEDSSIYLCSVEGGTYGYTFGSGTRLTVV.

This clonotype was seen more than once but under ten times. The chain uses TRBV7-8 and TRBJ2-7; D call uncertain. Trimming stripped 0 bases from V and 2 bases from J, with 8 bases between. The germline V gene encodes CDR1 SGHVS and CDR2 FQNEAQ. The CDR3 consists of 14 residues. CDR3 in amino acids: CASSLARTAYEQYF. The CDR3 nucleotides read TGTGCCAGCAGCTTAGCTCGCACTGCCTACGAGCAGTACTTC.

A few counts support this clonotype. The chain couples TRBV11-2 to TRBJ1-2; tentative D call: TRBD1 (5 bases). Trimming removed 4 bases at V and 4 bases at J, with 16 bases between. This CDR3 contains 15 residues. The germline V gene has CDR1 SGHAT and CDR2 FQNNGV. The CDR3 protein is CASSSLTPGPYGYTF. CDR3 DNA: TGTGCCAGCAGCTCGCTCACTCCGGGGCCCTATGGCTACACCTTC.

This clonotype was picked up many times. The chain joins TRBV7-9 to TRBJ2-7; D is unclear. V lost 4 bases, J lost 0 bases, and 4 bases lay in between. This CDR3 region has 12 residues. Germline V gene sequence: CDR1 SEHNR, CDR2 FQNEAQ (reference sequence). CDR3 loop: CASSSLSYEQYF. The CDR3 DNA follows: TGTGCCAGCAGCTCCCTCTCCTACGAGCAGTACTTC.

This clonotype was recorded a few times. The chain has TRBV7-9 and TRBJ2-7; 12 nucleotides line up with TRBD1. The CDR3 runs to 14 residues. Germline V gene lookup returns CDR1 SEHNR and CDR2 FQNEAQ (reference sequence). The V segment lost 7 bases and the J segment 9 bases; nucleotides outside the gene matches: 10. This CDR3 reads CASTMGTGGVGQYF. The CDR3 nucleotides are TGTGCCAGCACCATGGGGACAGGGGGCGTCGGGCAGTACTTC.

Worth noting for this clonotype: The CDR3 ends on some other residue instead of the conserved phenylalanine or tryptophan, so this is likely a read error. The chain uses TRBV5-1 and TRBJ1-2, with 8 bases aligning to TRBD1. Germline V gene sequence: CDR1 SGHRS, CDR2 YFSETQ. Losses at the gene ends were 4 bases for V and 4 bases for J; bases not matched to a gene: 9. This CDR3 is 15 amino acids long. The CDR3 here is CASSPPGQGTYGYTC. The CDR3 DNA reads TGCGCCAGCAGCCCACCCGGACAGGGAACCTATGGCTACACCTGC.

The chain has TRBV12-3 or TRBV12-4 and TRBJ2-1, with a tentative D call TRBD2 (6 bases). V lost 6 bases, J lost 2 bases, and 14 bases lay in between. CDR3 size: 15 residues. The CDR3 DNA sequence: TGTGCCAGCAGCCTAGCGACTTATACCTACAATGAGCAGTTCTTC. This encodes CASSLATYTYNEQFF.